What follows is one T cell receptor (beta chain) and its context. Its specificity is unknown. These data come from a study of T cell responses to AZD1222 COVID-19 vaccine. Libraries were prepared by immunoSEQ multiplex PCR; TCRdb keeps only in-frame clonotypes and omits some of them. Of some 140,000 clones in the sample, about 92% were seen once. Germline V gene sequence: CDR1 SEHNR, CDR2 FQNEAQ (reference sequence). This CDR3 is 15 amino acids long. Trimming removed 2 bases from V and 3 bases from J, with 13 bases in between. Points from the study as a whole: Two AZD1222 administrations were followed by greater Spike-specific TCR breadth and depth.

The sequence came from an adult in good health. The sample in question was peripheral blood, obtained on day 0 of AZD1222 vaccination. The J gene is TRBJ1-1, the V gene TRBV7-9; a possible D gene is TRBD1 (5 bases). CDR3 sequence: CASSLSRAGYTEAFF. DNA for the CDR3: TGTGCCAGCAGCTTAAGCCGAGCAGGGTACACTGAAGCTTTCTTT.